This T cell receptor (beta chain) appears in the sequencing data of a study of T cells after somatic rescue of genetic block. Profiling relied on immunoSEQ multiplex PCR, and the TCRdb table lists in-frame clones only, not all of them. The table records about 110,000 clones, 90% to 95% of them present only once. The sequencing sample was made of peripheral blood mononuclear cells (PBMCs). This TCR derives from a woman aged 18-29 years.

CDR3 protein: CASSYGGPTLNQPQHF. The CDR3 DNA follows: TGTGCCAGCAGTTACGGGGGACCGACGCTTAATCAGCCCCAGCATTTT. The J gene is TRBJ1-5, the V gene TRBV6-5, with D possibly TRBD1 on 5 matching bases. This CDR3 has 16 residues. CDR1 and CDR2 from the germline V gene are MNHEY and SVGAGI. Trimming pared 2 bases from V and 4 bases from J, leaving 15 bases between.